Below, one T cell receptor (beta chain) is given with its context. Ages ranged from about 18 to 89 years, with residence in around 24 US areas. Trimming removed 6 bases from V and 0 bases from J, with 15 bases in between. From germline, CDR1 is SGHAT and CDR2 FQNNGV. This CDR3 comprises 16 residues. This specimen comes from a study of blood T cell repertoires in COVID-19. Some clones are missing from TCRdb's copy, which holds only in-frame ones; the method was immunoSEQ multiplex PCR. The sample includes a few hundred thousand clones, approximately 87% seen only once; the top ten take approximately 1.3%.

This TCR came from a man in his thirties or forties who had recovered from COVID-19. V is TRBV11-2 and J is TRBJ2-1; D may be TRBD2 (6 bases). The material sequenced was PBMCs or T cells enriched from blood (not recorded which). The CDR3 region has the DNA TGTGCCAGCAGACAATGGGGACTCAGCTCCTACAATGAGCAGTTCTTC. This codes for CASRQWGLSSYNEQFF.